This TCR beta chain was captured by sequencing in a study of shared clonotypes between healthy human individuals (TCRdb year 2020). Broadly, across the study: A couple of women and a few men aged 18 to 49 years were included in the cohort. For each donor, CD4 naive and CD4 memory were each run on three plates, CD8 naive on two plates, and CD8 memory on one plate. To estimate repertoire size and how much clonotypes are shared between individuals, the study performed deep sequencing of blood TCR repertoires from five healthy adults. To increase sequencing depth and limit assay-specific biases, TCR repertoire library preparation and sequencing were carried out by different laboratories using diverse techniques. Each donor's leukapheresis produced roughly between about 0.9 and 9.5 billion PBMCs. Here is what the overall study found, with its caveats: Sampling was restricted to blood, and TCR repertoires in tissues likely differ from the TCR repertoires found in blood. Based on pairwise subsampling, the degree of clonotype sharing among donors was expected to be affected by sequencing depth. Rarefaction of sorted-subset datasets indicated incomplete sequencing despite the large sequencing depth. Because the study included a small number of donors, the genetic and exposure-history diversity represented was limited. Higher generation probabilities were observed for clonotypes shared by all four sorted-subset donors than for non-shared clonotypes. Naive subsets generally had larger estimated clonotype richness than memory subsets. Sharing across four donors was observed for about 4.8% of naive CD4, over 3% of naive CD8, 2.3% of memory CD4, and around 0.42% of memory CD8 clonotypes.

The donors were healthy, HIV-negative adults who had no recently reported acute infections or vaccinations. Only Caucasian adults living in Nashville, Tennessee, USA were represented among the donors. Magnetic negative selection was used to enrich CD4+ T cells, after which naive cells were positively selected on CD45RA and the negative fraction became the memory subset. After blood collection by leukapheresis, PBMCs were isolated using Ficoll-Histopaque density gradient centrifugation and then cryopreserved in the vapor phase of liquid nitrogen. Purity and quantity of every magnetically sorted T cell population were checked by analytical flow cytometry. From each sorted fraction, genomic DNA was isolated and quantified by UV absorbance on a Nanodrop 2000c. Using the deep immunoSEQ assay, TCR CDR3 regions were amplified from genomic DNA by multiplex PCR. Extracted genomic DNA from each cell subset was spread evenly across all wells of several immunoSEQ 96-well plates, with each plate serving as a replicate. Each replicate PCR for sorted subsets received around 210 ng genomic DNA, equal to tens of thousands of T cell genomes. Purified libraries were quantified with a Qubit 3.0 fluorometer, sized on a Bioanalyzer 2100, and re-quantified with the KAPA Library Quantification kit. Each immunoSEQ 96-well plate was sequenced on its own single-read 150-cycle Illumina NextSeq 550 flow cell. The authors' pipeline ran thus. Because the immunoSEQ output held only junctional sequences and lacked quality scores, the filtering could not match the filtering applied to full-length reads. Sequences were annotated with PyIR, a Python wrapper for IgBLAST v1.9, and V/J genes and CDR3 were assigned using IMGT germline references. Reads were filtered out if the reads had weak V/J assignments (E-value above 1e-6), no CDR3, stop codons, out-of-frame junctions, or ambiguous translated residues. V3J clonotypes were defined as sequences sharing the same inferred V gene, J gene, and CDR3 amino acid sequence. To compute the percentage overlap between repertoires, the number of shared unique clonotypes was divided by the size of the smaller repertoire. Repertoire richness was assessed with RTK rarefaction, the Chao1 estimator, and Recon v2.1 estimates of unobserved clonotypes. For all TCRbeta clonotypes obtained by the gDNA method from a handful of donors, generation probabilities were computed with OLGA. The immuneACCESS repertoire file appears here via TCRdb, limited to in-frame rearrangements. These files lack a portion of the clones; in checked studies, under half of the deficit traces to unresolved V genes, and the cause of the others is not known. V and J calls and clone size are those listed in that table; D and trimming were worked out from the DNA. Here the sample has approximately 720,000 clones; around 72% occur a single time. The ten largest clones take up about 1.8% of the sample.

Concerning this clone: The antigen it binds to is not known. No much larger clonotype is one base removed from it; base qualities were not supplied.

This sequence was found in a woman in her 30s in good health. The sample comprised memory CD4+ T cells sorted from blood. The sample's cell subset or site label is to be understood as: CD45RA-negative fraction.

The sequenced DNA: TGTGCCAGCAGTAAATCCGGGACAGGGGGAGGGGAGACCCAGTACTTC. Its translation reads: CASSKSGTGGGETQYF. The chain joins TRBV25-1 to TRBJ2-5, with 11 bases matching TRBD1. Inclusive of the bounding cysteine and phenylalanine, the CDR3 is 16 residues long. The CDR3 DNA has 48 bases and is translated from base 1. For this chain, trimming is 5 bases at the V end and 5 bases at the J end, and the number of junction bases without a gene match is 10. Per the germline V gene, MGHDK is the CDR1 and SYGVNS is the CDR2.